The rows below give T cell receptor beta chains drawn from one sample of a study of blood T cell repertoires in COVID-19. The repertoire was sequenced with immunoSEQ multiplex PCR; TCRdb's copy has only in-frame clones and lacks some. Here the sample spans 250,000 to 350,000 clones, around 90% being singletons. The sample taken for sequencing was peripheral blood. The receptors originated from a man younger than 35 with active or convalescent COVID-19. CDR3s include the opening cysteine and the closing phenylalanine or tryptophan. A D gene is named only where the DNA matches it firmly. Rows may omit the clone size; those that give it use once, few, many or a size class.

v_gene	d_gene	abundance	j_gene	CDR3nt	CDR3aa
TRBV7-7	TRBD2	NA	TRBJ2-2	TGTGCCAGCAGGGAACTAGCGGGGACAGTCACCGGGGAGCTGTTTTTT	CASRELAGTVTGELFF
TRBV7-6	TRBD2	NA	TRBJ2-7	TGTGCCAGCAGCGTGGGGCCAGCGGGGGGCGCGAAATCCTACGAGCAGTACTTC	CASSVGPAGGAKSYEQYF
TRBV2	TRBD2	NA	TRBJ2-3	TGTGCCAGCAGTGTGGGAGGGCGGGCAGATACGCAGTATTTT	CASSVGGRADTQYF
TRBV6-6	TRBD1	NA	TRBJ2-7	TGTGCCAGCAACCCGGACAGGGCCTACGAGCAGTACTTC	CASNPDRAYEQYF
TRBV4-1	TRBD1	once	TRBJ1-2	TGCGCCAGCAGCCAACCCAGGGGGGTTAACTATGGCTACACCTTC	CASSQPRGVNYGYTF
TRBV6-5	NA	NA	TRBJ1-5	TGTGCCAGCACAGCCGGGGGGAGCAATCAGCCCCAGCATTTT	CASTAGGSNQPQHF
TRBV12-3/TRBV12-4	NA	NA	TRBJ2-2	TGTGCCAGCGGAAGTCGGGAGACCGGGGAGCTGTTTTTT	CASGSRETGELFF
TRBV5-1	TRBD1	NA	TRBJ1-3	TGCGCCAGCAGCTCAGGGGGCACTGGAAACACCATATATTTT	CASSSGGTGNTIYF
TRBV7-9	TRBD1	NA	TRBJ1-3	TGTGCCAGCAGCTCCCTAGGACAGGGGGGAAACACCATATATTTT	CASSSLGQGGNTIYF
TRBV27	NA	NA	TRBJ1-1	TGTGCCAGCAGGGACAGTTACGGCACTGAAGCTTTCTTT	CASRDSYGTEAFF
TRBV25-1	TRBD1	NA	TRBJ1-2	TGTGCCAGCAGTGACCCGGACAGGGCCCCATCCTTGAAGGGTGGCTACACCTTC	CASSDPDRAPSLKGGYTF
TRBV18	NA	NA	TRBJ1-5	TGTGCCAGCTCACAGACAAGTCCGCCCCAGCATTTT	CASSQTSPPQHF
TRBV12-5	TRBD1	NA	TRBJ2-7	TGTGCTAGTGGTTTCTCCATGACAGGGAGTTCCTACGAGCAGTACTTC	CASGFSMTGSSYEQYF
TRBV29-1	TRBD1	NA	TRBJ1-5	TGCAGCGTTCGGACAGGGGGCAATCAGCCCCAGCATTTT	CSVRTGGNQPQHF
TRBV4-1	TRBD2	NA	TRBJ2-1	TGCGCCAGCAGAGCCCTAGCGGGAGGGCTCGGCAATGAGCAGTTCTTC	CASRALAGGLGNEQFF
TRBV19	NA	NA	TRBJ2-3	TGTGCCAGTAGTATTCGTCCCGGAGGGGGGGGCACAGATACGCAGTATTTT	CASSIRPGGGGTDTQYF
TRBV11-2	TRBD2	NA	TRBJ2-2	TGTGCCAGCAGCCCCTCCCATGGGGACCCTAGCGGGAGGACCGGGGAGCTGTTTTTT	CASSPSHGDPSGRTGELFF
TRBV7-2	NA	NA	TRBJ1-3	TGTGCCAGCAGCCCGTCTCGTTGGTTAGAGGCTGGAAACACCATATATTTT	CASSPSRWLEAGNTIYF
TRBV5-4	TRBD1	NA	TRBJ1-1	TGTGCCAGCAGCTTAGGGGGCCAGGTTGAAGCTTTCTTT	CASSLGGQVEAFF
TRBV9	NA	NA	TRBJ2-1	TGTGCCAGCAGTTTTTACCAGGGATCTTACAATGAGCAGTTCTTC	CASSFYQGSYNEQFF
TRBV4-2	TRBD1	NA	TRBJ1-4	TGTGCCAGCAGCCAACAATTACAGGGGGAAAAACTGTTTTTT	CASSQQLQGEKLFF
TRBV5-1	TRBD1	NA	TRBJ1-5	TGCGCCATACCGGGACAGAGAAGTTATAGCAATCAGCCCCAGCATTTT	CAIPGQRSYSNQPQHF
TRBV10-3	NA	NA	TRBJ2-7	TGTGCCATCAGTGAGTCGTTTGACAGCACCTACGAGCAGTACTTC	CAISESFDSTYEQYF
TRBV27	TRBD1	once	TRBJ2-2	TGTGCCAGCAGGTCCGGGACAGTTAACACCGGGGAGCTGTTTTTT	CASRSGTVNTGELFF
TRBV4-1	TRBD1	NA	TRBJ1-5	TGCGCCAGCAGCCCGCTGGGACAGGGGAATAGCAATCAGCCCCAGCATTTT	CASSPLGQGNSNQPQHF
TRBV11-2	TRBD1	NA	TRBJ1-2	TGTGCCAGCAGGGGCCGGGACAGGGGGGACTATGGCTACACCTTC	CASRGRDRGDYGYTF
TRBV2	NA	NA	TRBJ1-1	TGTGCCAGCAGTGGCCCGTGGGGGGGAGGAAACACTGAAGCTTTCTTT	CASSGPWGGGNTEAFF
TRBV28	NA	NA	TRBJ2-7	TGTGCCAGCAGTTCGAACTTTATCCCGTCCTACGAGCAGTACTTC	CASSSNFIPSYEQYF
TRBV28	NA	NA	TRBJ1-4	TGTGCCAGCAGTTTCCCGGGGGACGGGAGCGCAACTAATGAAAAACTGTTTTTT	CASSFPGDGSATNEKLFF
TRBV6-5	NA	NA	TRBJ1-2	TGTGCCAGCAGTTACTCGTCCGGGGGCTATGGCTACACCTTC	CASSYSSGGYGYTF
TRBV7-2	NA	NA	TRBJ2-7	TGTGCCAGCAGCTTATCTAGAAACTACGAGCAGTACTTC	CASSLSRNYEQYF
TRBV15	TRBD1	NA	TRBJ2-7	TGTGCCACCAGCATAGGACAGGGCGACGAGCAGTACTTC	CATSIGQGDEQYF
TRBV7-9	NA	NA	TRBJ2-6	TGTGCCAGCAGCCCCGAACTCTCTGGGGCCAACGTCCTGACTTTC	CASSPELSGANVLTF
TRBV2	TRBD2	NA	TRBJ2-1	TGTGCCAGCAGTGCCCTCTTAGCGGGAGCCCCGTACAATGAGCAGTTCTTC	CASSALLAGAPYNEQFF
TRBV11-2	TRBD2	many	TRBJ2-7	TGTGCCAGCAGCTTAATCGCTAGCGGTCCCTACGAGCAGTACTTC	CASSLIASGPYEQYF
TRBV9	NA	NA	TRBJ2-7	TGTGCCAGCAGCGTACTAGCTGGGTCAAACGAGCAGTACTTC	CASSVLAGSNEQYF
TRBV18	TRBD1	NA	TRBJ2-2	TGTGCCAGCTCACTTGACAGGGGACCGAACACCGGGGAGCTGTTTTTT	CASSLDRGPNTGELFF
TRBV5-1	NA	NA	TRBJ2-5	TGCGCCAGCAGCTTGGGAGCGGGCCAACAAGAGACCCAGTACTTC	CASSLGAGQQETQYF
TRBV4-1	NA	NA	TRBJ2-5	TGCGCCAGCAGCCAAGATTACGGAGACAGCCGCACAGAGACCCAGTACTTC	CASSQDYGDSRTETQYF
TRBV27	TRBD2	once	TRBJ2-5	TGTGCCAGCAGTTTACTCTCTAGCGGACGTCAAGAGACCCAGTACTTC	CASSLLSSGRQETQYF
TRBV7-9	NA	NA	TRBJ1-4	TGTGCCAGCAGCCAACGGTGGGAAAAACTGTTTTTT	CASSQRWEKLFF
TRBV19	TRBD1	few	TRBJ1-1	TGTGCCAGTAGTCCAGGGGGCACTGAAGCTTTCTTT	CASSPGGTEAFF
TRBV13	NA	few	TRBJ2-7	TGTGCCAGCAGCAAGGGGTTTTACGAGCAGTACTTC	CASSKGFYEQYF
TRBV19	NA	NA	TRBJ1-2	TGTGCCAGTAGTCCGCGCGGCATCGGGATTAATGGCTACACCTTC	CASSPRGIGINGYTF
TRBV3-1/TRBV3-2	TRBD1	NA	TRBJ2-7	TGTGCCAGCAGTACTAGATTGACAGGGGTTGCCTCAGAAACGAGGCCCGAGCAGTACTTC	CASSTRLTGVASETRPEQYF
TRBV2	NA	NA	TRBJ1-1	TGTGCCATTCGCGCCAGGGCCTTGGACACTGAAGCTTTCTTT	CAIRARALDTEAFF
TRBV19	TRBD2	NA	TRBJ2-3	TGTGCCAGTACCGTCCGGGGGGGCACAGATACGCAGTATTTT	CASTVRGGTDTQYF
TRBV28	NA	many	TRBJ1-5	TGTGCCAGCAGCCCCTACAGGCAGCCCCAGCATTTT	CASSPYRQPQHF
TRBV7-9	TRBD2	once	TRBJ2-3	TGTGCCAGCAGCTTGTCTTGGCTAGCGGGAGAAGATACGCAGTATTTT	CASSLSWLAGEDTQYF
TRBV6-2/TRBV6-3	NA	NA	TRBJ2-7	TGTGCCAGCAGTTTGGGCAGGGCGAACTACTACGAGCAGTACTTC	CASSLGRANYYEQYF
TRBV6-5	TRBD1	NA	TRBJ2-2	TGTGCCACCGGGACAGGGATGACCGGGGAGCTGTTTTTT	CATGTGMTGELFF
TRBV12-1	NA	NA	TRBJ2-4	TGTGCCAGCAGTATGTTAGCCAAAAACATTCAGTACTTC	CASSMLAKNIQYF
TRBV27	NA	NA	TRBJ1-6	TGTGCCAGCAGTTTCTGGAGGGCGGATAAAAATTCACCCCTCCACTTT	CASSFWRADKNSPLHF